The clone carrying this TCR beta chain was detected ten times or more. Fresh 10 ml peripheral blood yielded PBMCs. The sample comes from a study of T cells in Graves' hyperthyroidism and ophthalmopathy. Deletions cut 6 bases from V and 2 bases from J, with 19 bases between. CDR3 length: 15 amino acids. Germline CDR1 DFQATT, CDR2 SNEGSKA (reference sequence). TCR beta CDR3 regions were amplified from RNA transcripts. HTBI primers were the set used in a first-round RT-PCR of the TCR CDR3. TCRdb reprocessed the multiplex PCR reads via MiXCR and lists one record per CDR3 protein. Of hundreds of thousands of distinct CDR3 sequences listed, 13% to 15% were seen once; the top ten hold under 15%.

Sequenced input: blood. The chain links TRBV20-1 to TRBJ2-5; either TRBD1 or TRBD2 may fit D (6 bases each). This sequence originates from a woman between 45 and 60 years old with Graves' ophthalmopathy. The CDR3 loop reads CSALPRGRPQETQYF. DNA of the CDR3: TGCAGTGCGCTTCCCCGGGGGCGCCCACAAGAGACCCAGTACTTC.